These 26 T cell receptor beta chains came from one sample sequenced in a study of T cells in Graves' hyperthyroidism and ophthalmopathy. Authors of the study amplified TCR beta CDR3 regions from RNA transcripts. The TCR CDR3 first-round RT-PCR relied on the HTBI primer set. Via MiXCR, TCRdb re-called the multiplex PCR reads, giving one row per CDR3 protein. The table has about 180,000 distinct CDR3 sequences, about 17% seen once. What was sequenced was blood. These receptors were collected from a woman aged 45-59 years with Graves' hyperthyroidism.

This clonotype has more than one count but fewer than ten. V and J are TRBV7-3 and TRBJ2-1; D is undetermined. V lost 5 bases, J lost 6 bases, and 11 bases lay in between. The CDR3 runs 13 residues. Per germline, CDR1 SGHTA and CDR2 FQGTGA. The CDR3 DNA reads TGTGCCAGCAGCCCGCATGGAGTCAATGAGCAGTTCTTC. Its translation is CASSPHGVNEQFF.

This chain uses TRBV12-3 or TRBV12-4 with TRBJ2-5; TRBD2 aligns across 8 bases. The CDR3 loop spans 15 amino acids. V was pared by 4 bases and J by 1 base, with 5 bases of the junction left unmatched. The CDR3 nucleotides read TGTGCCAGCAGTTACTCCGGGACTAGCCAAGAGACCCAGTACTTC. As protein: CASSYSGTSQETQYF.

In regard to this clonotype: Just one base apart from a much larger clone, this may be a read error. The rearrangement links TRBV5-6 to TRBJ1-1, with D uncertain. The length of the CDR3 is 12 residues. V lost 8 bases and J lost 3, with 11 bases in between. From germline, CDR1 is SGHDT and CDR2 YYEEEE. CDR3: CASKKRDTEAFF. CDR3 DNA sequence: TGTGCCAGTAAGAAGCGGGACACTGAAGCTTTCTTT.

This clonotype was detected ten times or more. For the CDR3, the DNA is TGTGCCAGCAGCCCCGACAGAACTTCATACCTCCACTTT. It is translated as CASSPDRTSYLHF. This chain connects TRBV5-8 to TRBJ1-6, with a possible D match to TRBD1 (5 bases). Germline V gene lookup returns CDR1 SGHTS and CDR2 YDEGEE. This CDR3 contains 13 residues. Trimming left V 4 bases short and J 15 bases short, with 17 bases between.

In its sample, this clonotype was seen many times. V is TRBV7-2 and J is TRBJ2-1; D possibly corresponds to TRBD1 (6 bases). Germline V gene data show CDR1 as SGHTA and CDR2 as FQGNSA. Trimming removed 4 bases from V and 5 bases from J, with 18 bases in between. This CDR3 has 16 amino acids. The CDR3 nucleotides are TGTGCCAGCAGCTCGGGTGGGGGCCTAATCGACAATGAGCAGTTCTTC. Translated, it gives CASSSGGGLIDNEQFF. Full variable domain (outside the CDR3, taken from reference TRBV7-2 and TRBJ2-1): GAGVSQSPSNKVTEKGKDVELRCDPISGHTALYWYRQSLGQGLEFLIYFQGNSAPDKSGLPSDRFSAERTGGSVSTLTIQRTQQEDSAVYLCASSSGGGLIDNEQFFGPGTRLTVL.

This clonotype was counted many times. The rearrangement uses TRBV20-1 and TRBJ2-4; 7 nucleotides line up with TRBD1. This CDR3 has 14 amino acids. In germline, CDR1 is DFQATT, CDR2 SNEGSKA (reference sequence). The V gene end was trimmed by 4 bases and the J gene end by 1 base; junction bases not matched to a gene: 4. CDR3 DNA sequence: TGCAGTGCTAACAAGGGGGCGGCCAAAAACATTCAGTACTTC. It codes for CSANKGAAKNIQYF.

This clonotype was picked up a small number of times. This chain joins TRBV3-1 and TRBJ2-2; D is undetermined. The CDR3 extends over 13 amino acids. The germline V gene encodes CDR1 LGHDT and CDR2 YNNKEL (reference sequence). The V gene lost 8 bases and the J gene lost 5 bases, with 12 bases spanning the gap. CDR3 nucleotide sequence: TGTGCCAGCCAAAGGATACTGACCGGGGAGCTGTTTTTT. Protein sequence: CASQRILTGELFF. Supplemented by reference TRBV3-1 and TRBJ2-2, the full variable domain reads DTAVSQTPKYLVTQMGNDKSIKCEQNLGHDTMYWYKQDSKKFLKIMFSYNNKELIINETVPNRFSPKSPDKAHLNLHINSLELGDSAVYFCASQRILTGELFFGEGSRLTVL.

In this sample, this clonotype turned up many times. The chain combines TRBV3-1 with TRBJ1-2; D perhaps matches TRBD1 (5 bases). There are 13 residues in the CDR3. CDR1 LGHDT and CDR2 YNNKEL come from the germline V gene (reference sequence). The V end was cut by 1 base, the J end by 4 bases, with 7 bases between. The CDR3 region is CASSQGGIYGYTF. CDR3 DNA: TGTGCCAGCAGCCAAGGGGGGATCTATGGCTACACCTTC.

This clonotype was observed a few times. The chain joins TRBV6-5 to TRBJ1-2; D not certain. This CDR3 is 13 amino acids long. Germline CDR1 reads MNHEY; CDR2 reads SVGAGI. The ends were cut back, 3 bases at V and 6 bases at J, with 11 bases in the middle. CDR3 protein: CASSYRRTNGYTF. DNA of the CDR3: TGTGCCAGCAGTTATCGACGGACCAATGGCTACACCTTC.

The rearrangement uses TRBV20-1 and TRBJ1-5; no firm D call. Trimming removed 1 base from V and 0 bases from J, with 16 bases in between. The CDR3 has 17 amino acids. Germline lookup yields CDR1 DFQATT and CDR2 SNEGSKA (reference sequence). In DNA, the CDR3 is TGCAGTGCTAGAGTTTCGACGGCCACATATAGCAATCAGCCCCAGCATTTT. It encodes CSARVSTATYSNQPQHF.

This clonotype occurred many times. The genes are TRBV27 and TRBJ2-3; TRBD2 matches 11 bases. The CDR3 contains 16 residues. The germline V gene has CDR1 MNHEY and CDR2 SMNVEV (reference sequence). The ends lost 4 bases at V and 8 bases at J; junction bases unmatched: 11. The CDR3 loop is CASSSPLAGGRLTQYF. The CDR3 DNA follows: TGTGCCAGCAGTTCCCCCCTAGCGGGGGGCCGCCTTACGCAGTATTTT.

This clonotype was observed at least ten times. The chain carries TRBV28 and TRBJ2-3; 9 positions match TRBD1. The CDR3 is 16 residues long. Germline loops: CDR1 MDHEN, CDR2 SYDVKM. V lost 4 bases and J lost 0; bases outside the gene matches: 5. CDR3 DNA sequence: TGTGCCAGCAGTTGGGACAGGGAAAAAAGCACAGATACGCAGTATTTT. Translated, it gives CASSWDREKSTDTQYF.

This clonotype has at least ten counts. The genes are TRBV14 and TRBJ2-3; maybe TRBD2 (7 bases). Germline CDR1 is SGHDN and CDR2 is FVKESK. Trimming left V 4 bases short and J 1 base short, with 15 bases between. The CDR3 runs to 16 residues. The CDR3 spells CASSLIRGARTDTQYF. As DNA, the CDR3 is TGTGCCAGCAGCCTTATACGGGGGGCCCGCACAGATACGCAGTATTTT.

This clonotype was seen only a few times. The chain joins TRBV20-1 to TRBJ1-2; D is uncertain. The length of the CDR3 is 13 residues. Trimming stripped 0 bases from V and 8 bases from J, with 13 bases between. CDR1 is DFQATT, CDR2 SNEGSKA, per germline (reference sequence). Here the CDR3 reads CSARDNAVEGYTF. The CDR3 bases are TGCAGTGCTAGAGACAACGCGGTGGAAGGCTACACCTTC.

The chain is built from TRBV6-2 or TRBV6-3 and TRBJ2-5, with a tentative D call TRBD1 (5 bases). Trimming left V 0 bases short and J 0 bases short, with 8 bases between. The CDR3 spans 15 residues. Germline CDR1 is MNHEY and CDR2 is SVGEGT. The CDR3 sequence is CASSYSAGNQETQYF. CDR3 DNA sequence: TGTGCCAGCAGTTACTCTGCAGGGAACCAAGAGACCCAGTACTTC.

This clonotype was detected ten times or more. The V call is TRBV5-1, the J call TRBJ1-1, with no clear D. This CDR3 has 14 amino acids. Trimming took off 0 bases at V and 0 bases at J, with 6 bases between the two ends. CDR1 is SGHRS, CDR2 YFSETQ, per germline. CDR3 sequence: CASSLDTLNTEAFF. The CDR3 nucleotides are TGCGCCAGCAGCTTGGATACATTGAACACTGAAGCTTTCTTT.

With regard to this clonotype: A much larger clonotype is one base distant, so this may be a read error. The V and J genes are TRBV19 and TRBJ1-1; possibly TRBD1 for D (5 bases). The CDR3 is made up of 13 amino acids. Germline assignment: CDR1 LNHDA and CDR2 SQIVND (reference sequence). This CDR3 reads CVSSMGEGTEAFF. The CDR3 DNA follows: TGTGTCAGTAGTATGGGGGAAGGCACTGAAGCTTTCTTT.

In this sample, this clonotype turned up a few times. The V gene is TRBV14, the J gene TRBJ2-1; 10 bases fit TRBD2. CDR1 is SGHDN and CDR2 is FVKESK in the germline V gene. The CDR3 has 16 amino acids. The V gene end was trimmed by 1 base and the J gene end by 4 bases; junction bases not matched to a gene: 4. CDR3 nucleotide sequence: TGTGCCAGCAGCCAAGCCCGGACTAGCGGATACAATGAGCAGTTCTTC. Translating it yields CASSQARTSGYNEQFF. The whole variable domain, filled in from reference TRBV14 and TRBJ2-1, reads EAGVTQFPSHSVIEKGQTVTLRCDPISGHDNLYWYRRVMGKEIKFLLHFVKESKQDESGMPNNRFLAERTGGTYSTLKVQPAELEDSGVYFCASSQARTSGYNEQFFGPGTRLTVL.

This clonotype was counted a few times. This likely comes from a read error, as the CDR3 has no conserved phenylalanine or tryptophan at its end. The gene calls are TRBV6-1 and TRBJ1-2; the match to TRBD1 covers 10 bases. The V gene end was trimmed by 8 bases and the J gene end by 9 bases; junction bases not matched to a gene: 12. The length of the CDR3 is 14 residues. The germline gives CDR1 MNHNS, CDR2 SASEGT. CDR3: CASGQQGQGKSYTL. The CDR3 nucleotides are TGTGCCAGCGGGCAACAGGGACAGGGGAAAAGCTACACCCTC.

The rearrangement uses TRBV5-1 and TRBJ1-2; 7 bases match TRBD1. This CDR3 has 14 amino acids. Losses at the gene ends were 2 bases for V and 5 bases for J; bases not matched to a gene: 6. Germline-derived CDR1 and CDR2 are SGHRS and YFSETQ. In DNA, the CDR3 is TGCGCCAGCAGCTTCGGACAGGCCAGGTATGGCTACACCTTC. This gives the protein CASSFGQARYGYTF.

This clonotype was counted many times. The chain uses TRBV6-5 and TRBJ2-5, with TRBD1 matching 9 bases. The CDR3 length is 16 residues. The V gene's germline CDR1 is MNHEY and CDR2 SVGAGI. J was trimmed by 0 bases and V by 2 bases; bases with no gene match: 4. The CDR3 DNA reads as TGTGCCAGCAGTTACGGGACAGGGTCTTACCAAGAGACCCAGTACTTC. Translated, it gives CASSYGTGSYQETQYF.

The chain is built from TRBV5-6 and TRBJ2-4; possible D gene TRBD1, 6 bases. The V end lost 4 bases, the J end lost 6 bases, and 20 bases lay between the germline ends. There are 16 residues in the CDR3. Germline V CDR1 and CDR2: SGHDT, YYEEEE. The CDR3 DNA is TGTGCCAGCAGCCGAAAGATAATACAGGGTAGAAACATTCAGTACTTC. This sequence encodes CASSRKIIQGRNIQYF.

The table lists this clonotype with many counts. V is TRBV6-6 and J is TRBJ1-3, with TRBD1 as a possible D gene (6 bases). Trimming removed 0 bases from V and 0 bases from J, with 9 bases in between. CDR1 and CDR2 from the germline V gene are MNHNY and SVGAGI (reference sequence). This CDR3 is built from 16 residues. CDR3 sequence: CASSYSQQGSGNTIYF. The CDR3 DNA is TGTGCCAGCAGTTACTCTCAACAGGGCTCTGGAAACACCATATATTTT.

This clonotype was detected ten times or more. The chain carries TRBV6-5 and TRBJ2-3, with TRBD2 matching over 9 bases. Germline CDR1 is MNHEY and CDR2 is SVGAGI. The CDR3 totals 16 residues. The V segment lost 1 base and the J segment 4 bases; nucleotides outside the gene matches: 6. This CDR3 is CASSYYRAGGPDTQYF. CDR3 in DNA: TGTGCCAGCAGTTACTATCGAGCGGGGGGCCCAGATACGCAGTATTTT.

This clonotype was seen many times. The chain has TRBV24-1 and TRBJ1-1; D might be TRBD1 (6 bases). Trimming took 9 bases from V and 0 from J, leaving 16 bases between them. CDR1 and CDR2 (germline): KGHDR, SFDVKD. The CDR3 totals 15 residues. Here the CDR3 DNA reads TGTGCCACCCACCCGGATCAGGGGATGAACACTGAAGCTTTCTTT. Its translation is CATHPDQGMNTEAFF.

In this sample, this clonotype turned up a few times. This sequence may be a read error, since a much larger clone differs from it by one base. The chain recombines TRBV7-9 with TRBJ2-7; D possibly corresponds to TRBD2 (5 bases). Germline V CDR1 and CDR2: SEHNR, FQNEAQ (reference sequence). CDR3 size: 16 residues. CDR3 in amino acids: CASSVEGSPRSYKQYF. The CDR3 nucleotides read TGTGCCAGCAGCGTAGAGGGTAGTCCGCGCTCCTACAAGCAGTACTTC. The entire variable domain, with the rest obtained from reference TRBV7-9 and TRBJ2-7, is as follows: DTGVSQNPRHKITKRGQNVTFRCDPISEHNRLYWYRQTLGQGPEFLTYFQNEAQLEKSRLLSDRFSAERPKGSFSTLEIQRTEQGDSAMYLCASSVEGSPRSYKQYFGPGTRLTVT.